Below, 17 T cell receptor beta chains from the same sample are listed, as sequenced in a study of Graves' ophthalmopathy and Graves' hyperthyroidism. Amplified TCR beta CDR3 regions were obtained using RNA transcripts as template. Amplification began with first-round RT-PCR using HTBI primers, then second-round multiplex PCR was performed. A single record per CDR3 protein comes from TCRdb applying MiXCR to the multiplex PCR reads. Among more than 550,000 distinct CDR3 sequences listed, approximately 39% were seen once. The sample comprised peripheral blood. Receptors originate from an adult man with Graves' ophthalmopathy.

This clonotype appeared a few times. One junction end disagrees with the germline gene, perhaps due to a read error. The chain is built from TRBV10-3 and TRBJ2-7; D may correspond to TRBD1 or TRBD2 (5 bases each). CDR3 length equals 15 residues. Germline CDR1 ENHRY, CDR2 SYGVKD. CDR3 bases: TGTGCCAGCAGTTCCCCCGGGGCAGAGTCCTACGAGCAGTACTTC. Its protein is CASSSPGAESYEQYF.

At least ten counts were recorded for this clonotype. CDR3 in amino acids: CAISDGNQPQHF. The CDR3 region has the DNA TGTGCCATCAGTGATGGGAATCAGCCCCAGCATTTT. The chain links TRBV10-3 to TRBJ1-5; D is ambiguous. The V end lost 3 bases, the J end lost 4 bases, and 4 bases lay between the germline ends. CDR1 is ENHRY and CDR2 is SYGVKD in the germline V gene. CDR3 length equals 12 residues.

In the case of this clonotype: This CDR3 fails to terminate in the conserved phenylalanine or tryptophan, so it likely reflects a read error. Because the CDR3's place on the DNA is in doubt, the DNA is left out and the CDR3 is given as listed by TCRdb. The J gene is TRBJ2-5, the V gene TRBV15; the tabulated D call, TRBD1, remains unverified against the DNA. Germline V gene lookup returns CDR1 LNHNV and CDR2 YYDKDF (reference sequence). Ends included, the CDR3 has 17 residues. The CDR3 loop is CATSSEVQGVSGYTFGS.

In its sample, this clonotype was seen many times. The CDR3 nucleotides are TGTGCCACCAGTGATTTACAACAAGAGACCCAGTACTTC. Its protein product is CATSDLQQETQYF. The rearrangement links TRBV24-1 to TRBJ2-5; no clear D gene. Trimming pared 1 base from V and 2 bases from J, leaving 4 bases between. Germline V lookup: CDR1 KGHDR, CDR2 SFDVKD. The length of the CDR3 is 13 residues.

J is TRBJ2-3 and V is TRBV6-2 or TRBV6-3; 7 bases match TRBD2. Germline V gene sequence: CDR1 MNHEY, CDR2 SVGEGT. V was clipped by 8 bases and J by 6 bases; unmatched bases: 11. This CDR3 region has 14 residues. CDR3 DNA: TGTGCCAGCGCTTGGGGCGGGGGAGGGGATACGCAGTATTTT. Translated: CASAWGGGGDTQYF.

The chain combines TRBV19 with TRBJ2-7, with TRBD1 as a possible D gene (6 bases). CDR1 and CDR2 from the germline V gene are LNHDA and SQIVND (reference sequence). V was shortened by 11 bases and J by 6 bases, with 20 bases between the two germline ends. This CDR3 has 13 residues. CDR3 protein: CAWSAGTRPEQYF. CDR3 sequence (DNA): TGTGCCTGGAGTGCCGGGACAAGGCCCGAGCAGTACTTC. Variable domain in full (rest from reference TRBV19 and TRBJ2-7): DGGITQSPKYLFRKEGQNVTLSCEQNLNHDAMYWYRQDPGQGLRLIYYSQIVNDFQKGDIAEGYSVSREKKESFPLTVTSAQKNPTAFYLCAWSAGTRPEQYFGPGTRLTVT.

Ten or more counts support this clonotype. The V gene is TRBV20-1, the J gene TRBJ1-2; D may be TRBD1 (5 bases). Trimming stripped 3 bases from V and 2 bases from J, with 7 bases between. This CDR3 has 12 residues. Per germline, CDR1 DFQATT and CDR2 SNEGSKA (reference sequence). The CDR3 DNA follows: TGCAGTGCTAGTTCAGGGAACTATGGCTACACCTTC. As protein: CSASSGNYGYTF.

This clonotype appeared a single time. The chain joins TRBV30 to TRBJ1-1, with D possibly matching TRBD1 (5 bases). CDR3 size: 14 residues. V lost 0 bases, J lost 4 bases, and 12 bases lay in between. Germline V gene lookup returns CDR1 GTSNPN and CDR2 SVGIG (reference sequence). CDR3 sequence: CAWSVLGGGTEAFF. CDR3 nucleotide sequence: TGTGCCTGGAGTGTACTTGGGGGTGGCACTGAAGCTTTCTTT. Based on the CDR3 plus reference TRBV30 and TRBJ1-1, the full variable domain is SQTIHQWPATLVQPVGSPLSLECTVEGTSNPNLYWYRQAAGRGLQLLFYSVGIGQISSEVPQNLSASRPQDRQFILSSKKLLLSDSGFYLCAWSVLGGGTEAFFGQGTRLTVV.

This clonotype was detected only a few times. The V call is TRBV2, the J call TRBJ2-7; 7 bases are a match to TRBD1. The assigned J gene may be wrong: the sequence end matches TRBJ2-1 better. From germline, CDR1 is SNHLY and CDR2 FYNNEI. The CDR3 extends over 14 amino acids. The CDR3 bases are TGTGCCAGCAGTGGACAGGGTACCTACAATGAGCAGTTCTTC. As protein: CASSGQGTYNEQFF.

The chain couples TRBV25-1 to TRBJ1-4; TRBD1 aligns across 8 bases. This CDR3 spans 14 amino acids. V trimming: 6 bases; J trimming: 8 bases; junction bases outside the gene matches: 8. Germline V lookup: CDR1 MGHDK, CDR2 SYGVNS. The CDR3 DNA reads TGTGCCAGCAGCCAACAGGGGGGTGAGGAAAAACTGTTTTTT. Its translation: CASSQQGGEEKLFF. The variable domain in full, with the rest retrieved from reference TRBV25-1 and TRBJ1-4, is EADIYQTPRYLVIGTGKKITLECSQTMGHDKMYWYQQDPGMELHLIHYSYGVNSTEKGDLSSESTVSRIRTEHFPLTLESARPSHTSQYLCASSQQGGEEKLFFGSGTQLSVL.

This clonotype was counted only a few times. The junction differs from germline at one of its ends, possibly a read error. This chain joins TRBV10-3 and TRBJ2-5; D gene uncertain. The CDR3 sequence is 15 residues long. In germline, CDR1 is ENHRY, CDR2 SYGVKD. CDR3 in DNA: TGTGCCAGCAGTTACTCGGCTTTTACGGGAGAGACCCAGTACTTC. The encoded protein is CASSYSAFTGETQYF.

This clonotype has just a few counts. DNA for the CDR3: TGTGCCAGCAGTCGTACGACACAACCAACTAATGAAAAACTGTTTTTT. It yields the protein CASSRTTQPTNEKLFF. This sequence joins TRBV6-6 and TRBJ1-4; D uncertain. The germline V gene has CDR1 MNHNY and CDR2 SVGAGI (reference sequence). Trimming removed 5 bases at V and 0 bases at J, with 13 bases between. This CDR3 spans 16 amino acids.

This rearrangement joins TRBV30 to TRBJ1-4; perhaps TRBD1 as D (5 bases). V shed 4 bases and J shed 10 bases, with 16 bases lying between them. The germline CDR1 and CDR2 sequences are GTSNPN and SVGIG (reference sequence). The CDR3 length is 13 residues. In DNA form, the CDR3 reads TGTGCCTGGACCAGCATGATGAGGGGAAAACTGTTTTTT. It is translated as CAWTSMMRGKLFF. Complete variable domain (other parts from reference TRBV30 and TRBJ1-4): SQTIHQWPATLVQPVGSPLSLECTVEGTSNPNLYWYRQAAGRGLQLLFYSVGIGQISSEVPQNLSASRPQDRQFILSSKKLLLSDSGFYLCAWTSMMRGKLFFGSGTQLSVL.

The chain recombines TRBV9 with TRBJ1-2, with 8 bases that match TRBD1. Germline V gene lookup returns CDR1 SGDLS and CDR2 YYNGEE. This CDR3 region has 14 residues. V gave up 2 bases and J gave up 8 bases; unmatched junction bases: 8. The CDR3 here is CASSVSGTGGGYTF. The DNA of the CDR3 is TGTGCCAGCAGCGTGTCCGGGACAGGAGGCGGCTACACCTTC.

The genes are TRBV10-2 and TRBJ2-5; TRBD2 agrees at 7 bases. Germline loops: CDR1 WSHSY, CDR2 SAAADI. V lost 6 bases, J lost 5 bases, and 9 bases stayed unmatched. This CDR3 is 14 amino acids long. The CDR3 is CASSLWSGGETQYF. The CDR3, as DNA: TGCGCCAGCAGCTTGTGGTCCGGGGGGGAGACCCAGTACTTC.

The chain couples TRBV20-1 to TRBJ1-1, with a possible D match to TRBD1 (6 bases). CDR3 size: 14 residues. CDR1 DFQATT and CDR2 SNEGSKA come from the germline V gene (reference sequence). The V and J ends lost 1 base and 2 bases respectively, with 11 bases between them. CDR3 in amino acids: CSARGHRANTEAFF. The CDR3 bases are TGCAGTGCTAGAGGACACAGGGCCAACACTGAAGCTTTCTTT.

This clonotype was observed at least ten times. The CDR3 coding sequence is TGTGCCAGTGGCGTGGCCCATAATTCACCCCTCCACTTT. Translated, it gives CASGVAHNSPLHF. The chain has TRBV19 and TRBJ1-6; no firm D call. In germline, CDR1 is LNHDA, CDR2 SQIVND (reference sequence). This CDR3 spans 13 amino acids. The V gene lost 8 bases and the J gene lost 5 bases, with 10 bases spanning the gap.